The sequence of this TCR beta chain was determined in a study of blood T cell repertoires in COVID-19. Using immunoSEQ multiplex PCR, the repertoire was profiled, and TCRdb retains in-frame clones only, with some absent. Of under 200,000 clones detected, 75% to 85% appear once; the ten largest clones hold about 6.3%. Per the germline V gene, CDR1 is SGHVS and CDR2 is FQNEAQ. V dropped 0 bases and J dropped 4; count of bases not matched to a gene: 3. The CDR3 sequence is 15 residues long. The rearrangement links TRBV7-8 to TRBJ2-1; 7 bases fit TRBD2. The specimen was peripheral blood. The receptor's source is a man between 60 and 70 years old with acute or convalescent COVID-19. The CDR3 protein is CASSLAAGEYNEQFF. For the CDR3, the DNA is TGTGCCAGCAGCTTAGCGGCGGGAGAGTACAATGAGCAGTTCTTC.